The clone carrying this T cell receptor beta chain has just a few counts. Its target is not known. This CDR3 has 12 residues. Trimming removed 3 bases at V and 8 bases at J, with 13 bases between. Germline-derived CDR1 and CDR2 are DFQATT and SNEGSKA (reference sequence). This sample stems from a study of T cell repertoires in cytomegalovirus infection. Study-level results: In two of eight donors, the top clonotype was HLA-C-restricted CMV-specific.

TCRdb fed the reads into MiXCR, producing one record per CDR3 protein. This table holds more than 650,000 distinct CDR3 sequences, about 40% found once. The receptor's source is a human donor in good health (CMV status not recorded). Some clones in this sample may be carry-over from other donors' samples. The V gene is TRBV20-1, the J gene TRBJ1-1; no firm D call. Sequencing was carried out using PBMCs. DNA for the CDR3: TGCAGTGCTAGTTCGACCGAGCGCGAAGCTTTCTTT. It specifies CSASSTEREAFF.